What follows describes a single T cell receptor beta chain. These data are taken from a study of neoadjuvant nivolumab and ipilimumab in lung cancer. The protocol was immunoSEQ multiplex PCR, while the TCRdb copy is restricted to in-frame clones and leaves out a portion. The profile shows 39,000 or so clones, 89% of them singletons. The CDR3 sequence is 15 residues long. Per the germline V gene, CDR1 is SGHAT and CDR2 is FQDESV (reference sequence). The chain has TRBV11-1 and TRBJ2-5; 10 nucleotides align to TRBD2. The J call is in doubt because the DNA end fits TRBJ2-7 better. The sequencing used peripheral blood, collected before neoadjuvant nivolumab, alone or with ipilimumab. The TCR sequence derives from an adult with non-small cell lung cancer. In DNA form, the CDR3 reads TGTGCCAGCGGAACGGGGACTAGCGTCCTCTACGAGCAGTACTTC. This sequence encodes CASGTGTSVLYEQYF.